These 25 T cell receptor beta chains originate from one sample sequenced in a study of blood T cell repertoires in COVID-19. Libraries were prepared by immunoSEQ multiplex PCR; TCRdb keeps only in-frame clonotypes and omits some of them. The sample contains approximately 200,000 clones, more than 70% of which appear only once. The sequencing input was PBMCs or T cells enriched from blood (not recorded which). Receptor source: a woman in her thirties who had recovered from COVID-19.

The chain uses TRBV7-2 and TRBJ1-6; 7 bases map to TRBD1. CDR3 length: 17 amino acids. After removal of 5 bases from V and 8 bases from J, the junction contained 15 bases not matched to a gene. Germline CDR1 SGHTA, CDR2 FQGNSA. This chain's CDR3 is CASSPRILRDRDSPLHF. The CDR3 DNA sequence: TGTGCCAGCAGCCCTAGGATACTCCGGGACAGAGATTCACCCCTCCACTTT.

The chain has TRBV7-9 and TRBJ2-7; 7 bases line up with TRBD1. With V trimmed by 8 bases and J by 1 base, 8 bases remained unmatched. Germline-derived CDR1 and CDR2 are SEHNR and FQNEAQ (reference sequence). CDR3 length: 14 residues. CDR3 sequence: CASGKGQLSYEQYF. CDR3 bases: TGTGCCAGCGGAAAGGGACAGCTGTCCTACGAGCAGTACTTC. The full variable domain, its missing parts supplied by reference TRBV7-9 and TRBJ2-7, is DTGVSQNPRHKITKRGQNVTFRCDPISEHNRLYWYRQTLGQGPEFLTYFQNEAQLEKSRLLSDRFSAERPKGSFSTLEIQRTEQGDSAMYLCASGKGQLSYEQYFGPGTRLTVT.

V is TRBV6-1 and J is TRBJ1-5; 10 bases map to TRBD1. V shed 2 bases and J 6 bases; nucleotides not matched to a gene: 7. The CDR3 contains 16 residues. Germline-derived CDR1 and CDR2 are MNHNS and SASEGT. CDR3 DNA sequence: TGTGCCAGCAGTGAAAGGGGACAGGGGAAAGCTCAGCCCCAGCATTTT. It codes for CASSERGQGKAQPQHF.

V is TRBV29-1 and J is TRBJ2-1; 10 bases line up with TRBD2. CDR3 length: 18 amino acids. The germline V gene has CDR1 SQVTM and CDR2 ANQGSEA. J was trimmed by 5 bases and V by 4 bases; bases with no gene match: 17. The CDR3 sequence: CSVGGQMKREGRNNEQFF. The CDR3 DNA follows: TGCAGCGTTGGAGGGCAGATGAAGCGGGAGGGCAGGAACAATGAGCAGTTCTTC.

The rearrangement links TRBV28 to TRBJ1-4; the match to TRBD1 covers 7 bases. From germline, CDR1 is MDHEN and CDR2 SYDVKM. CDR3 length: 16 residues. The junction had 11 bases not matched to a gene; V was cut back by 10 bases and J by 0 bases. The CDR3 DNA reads TGTGCCACCCGGGGTACAGGGGCCACAACTAATGAAAAACTGTTTTTT. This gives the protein CATRGTGATTNEKLFF.

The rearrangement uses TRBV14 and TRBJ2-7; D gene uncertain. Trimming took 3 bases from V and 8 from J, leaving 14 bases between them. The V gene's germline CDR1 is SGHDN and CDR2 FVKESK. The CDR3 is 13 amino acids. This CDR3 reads CASSHAPMLQQYF. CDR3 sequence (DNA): TGTGCCAGCAGCCATGCTCCTATGCTACAGCAGTACTTC.

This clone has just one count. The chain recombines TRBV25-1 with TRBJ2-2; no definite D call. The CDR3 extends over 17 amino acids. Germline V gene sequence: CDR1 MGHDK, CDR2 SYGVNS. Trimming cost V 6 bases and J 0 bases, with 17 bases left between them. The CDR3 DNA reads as TGTGCCAGCAGCGAAAGGTACGACAAAGCGAACACCGGGGAGCTGTTTTTT. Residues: CASSERYDKANTGELFF.

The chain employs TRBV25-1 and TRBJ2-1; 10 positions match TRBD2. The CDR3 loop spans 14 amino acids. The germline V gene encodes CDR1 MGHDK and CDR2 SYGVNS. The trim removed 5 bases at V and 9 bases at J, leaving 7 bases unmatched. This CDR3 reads CASSYGLAVPEQFF. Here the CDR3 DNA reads TGTGCCAGCAGTTACGGACTAGCGGTCCCTGAGCAGTTCTTC.

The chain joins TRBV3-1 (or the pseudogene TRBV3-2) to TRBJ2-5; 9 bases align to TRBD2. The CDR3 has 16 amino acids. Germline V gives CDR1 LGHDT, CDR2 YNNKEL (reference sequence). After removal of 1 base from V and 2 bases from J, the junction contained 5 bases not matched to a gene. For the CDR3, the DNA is TGTGCCAGCAGCCAAGCTGTAACTAGCGGGCAAGAGACCCAGTACTTC. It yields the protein CASSQAVTSGQETQYF.

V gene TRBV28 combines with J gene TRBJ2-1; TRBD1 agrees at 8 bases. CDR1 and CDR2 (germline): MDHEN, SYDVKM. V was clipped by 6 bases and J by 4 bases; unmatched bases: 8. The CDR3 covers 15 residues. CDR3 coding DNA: TGTGCCAGCAGCTTAACAGGGGGATTTTACAATGAGCAGTTCTTC. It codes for CASSLTGGFYNEQFF.

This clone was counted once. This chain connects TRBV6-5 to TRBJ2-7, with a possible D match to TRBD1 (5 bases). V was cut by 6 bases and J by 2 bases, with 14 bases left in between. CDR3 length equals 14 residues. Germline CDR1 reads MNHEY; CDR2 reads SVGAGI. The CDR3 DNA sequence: TGTGCCAGCAGGGTGACAGTGGCTCCCTACGAGCAGTACTTC. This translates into CASRVTVAPYEQYF.

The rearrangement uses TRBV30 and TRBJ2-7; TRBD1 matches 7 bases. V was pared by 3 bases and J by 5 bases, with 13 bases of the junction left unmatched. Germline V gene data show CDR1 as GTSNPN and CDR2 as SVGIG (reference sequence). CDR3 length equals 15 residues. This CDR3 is CAWRAGAGGIHEQYF. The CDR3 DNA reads TGTGCCTGGAGAGCTGGGGCAGGGGGAATACACGAGCAGTACTTC.

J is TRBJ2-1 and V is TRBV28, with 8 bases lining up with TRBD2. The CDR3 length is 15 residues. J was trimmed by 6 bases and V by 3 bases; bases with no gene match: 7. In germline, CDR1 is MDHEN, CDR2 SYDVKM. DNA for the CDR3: TGTGCCAGCAGTTTTCCCAGCGGGAGTGTCAATGAGCAGTTCTTC. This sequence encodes CASSFPSGSVNEQFF.

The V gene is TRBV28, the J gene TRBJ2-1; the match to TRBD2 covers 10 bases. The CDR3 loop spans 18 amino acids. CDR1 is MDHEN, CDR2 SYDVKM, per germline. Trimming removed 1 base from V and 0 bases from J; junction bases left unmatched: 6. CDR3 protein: CASSLLLKREGSYNEQFF. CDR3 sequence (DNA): TGTGCCAGCAGTTTATTATTGAAGCGGGAGGGCTCCTACAATGAGCAGTTCTTC.

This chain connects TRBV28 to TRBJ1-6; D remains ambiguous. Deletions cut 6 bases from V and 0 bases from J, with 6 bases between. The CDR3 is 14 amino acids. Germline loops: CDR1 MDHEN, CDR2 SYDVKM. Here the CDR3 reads CASRSSSYNSPLHF. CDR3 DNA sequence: TGTGCCAGCAGGTCCAGCTCCTATAATTCACCCCTCCACTTT. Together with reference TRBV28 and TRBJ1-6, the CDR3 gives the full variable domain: DVKVTQSSRYLVKRTGEKVFLECVQDMDHENMFWYRQDPGLGLRLIYFSYDVKMKEKGDIPEGYSVSREKKERFSLILESASTNQTSMYLCASRSSSYNSPLHFGNGTRLTVT.

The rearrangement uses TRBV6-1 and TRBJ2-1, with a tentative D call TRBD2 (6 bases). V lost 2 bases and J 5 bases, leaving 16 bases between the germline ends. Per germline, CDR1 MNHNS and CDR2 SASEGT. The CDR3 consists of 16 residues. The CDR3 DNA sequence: TGTGCCAGCAGTGAACGGTTTTTAGCGGTAGACAATGAGCAGTTCTTC. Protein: CASSERFLAVDNEQFF.

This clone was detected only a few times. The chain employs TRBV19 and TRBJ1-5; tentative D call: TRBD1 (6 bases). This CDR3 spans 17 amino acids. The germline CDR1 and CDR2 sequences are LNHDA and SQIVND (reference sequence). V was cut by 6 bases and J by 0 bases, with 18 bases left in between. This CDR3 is CASRTGLGSNSNQPQHF. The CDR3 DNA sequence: TGTGCCAGTAGGACAGGCCTAGGGAGCAATAGCAATCAGCCCCAGCATTTT.

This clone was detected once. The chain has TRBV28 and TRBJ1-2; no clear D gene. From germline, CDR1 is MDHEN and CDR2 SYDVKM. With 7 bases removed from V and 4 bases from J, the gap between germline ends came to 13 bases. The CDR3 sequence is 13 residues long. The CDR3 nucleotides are TGTGCCAGCACCTTAGGAGTGCGCTATGGCTACACCTTC. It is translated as CASTLGVRYGYTF.

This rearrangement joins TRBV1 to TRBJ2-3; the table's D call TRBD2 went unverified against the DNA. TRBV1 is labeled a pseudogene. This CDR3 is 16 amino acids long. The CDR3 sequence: CTSSRDYAAFRGTQYF. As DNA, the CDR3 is TGCACCAGCAGCCGGGACTACGCGGCGTTCCGGGGTACGCAGTATTTT.

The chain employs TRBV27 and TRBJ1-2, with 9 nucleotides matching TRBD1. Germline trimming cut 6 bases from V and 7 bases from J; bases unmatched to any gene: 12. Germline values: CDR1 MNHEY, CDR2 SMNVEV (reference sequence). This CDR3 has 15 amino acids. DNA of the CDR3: TGTGCCAGCAGACGGACAGGGGTTTCACTTGGTGGCTACACCTTC. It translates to CASRRTGVSLGGYTF.

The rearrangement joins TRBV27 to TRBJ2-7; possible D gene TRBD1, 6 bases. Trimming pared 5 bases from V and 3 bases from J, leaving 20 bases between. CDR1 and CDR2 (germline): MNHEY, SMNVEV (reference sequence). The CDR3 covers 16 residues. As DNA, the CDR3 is TGTGCCAGCAGTCTAGGGAGCCGGGACACTCACTACGAGCAGTACTTC. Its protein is CASSLGSRDTHYEQYF.

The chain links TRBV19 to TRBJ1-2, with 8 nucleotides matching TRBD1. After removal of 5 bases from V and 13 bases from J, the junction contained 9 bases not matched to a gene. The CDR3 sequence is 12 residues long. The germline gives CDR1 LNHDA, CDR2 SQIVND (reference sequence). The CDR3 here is CASSPSRGPFTF. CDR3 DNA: TGTGCCAGTAGTCCTAGCAGGGGGCCCTTCACCTTC.

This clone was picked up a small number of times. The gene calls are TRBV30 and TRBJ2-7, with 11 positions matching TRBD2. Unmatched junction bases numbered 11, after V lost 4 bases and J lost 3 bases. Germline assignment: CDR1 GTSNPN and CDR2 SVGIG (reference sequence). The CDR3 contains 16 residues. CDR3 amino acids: CAWTPSGTSGGYEQYF. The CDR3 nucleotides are TGTGCCTGGACCCCCAGTGGGACTAGCGGAGGCTACGAGCAGTACTTC. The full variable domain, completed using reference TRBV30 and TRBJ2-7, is SQTIHQWPATLVQPVGSPLSLECTVEGTSNPNLYWYRQAAGRGLQLLFYSVGIGQISSEVPQNLSASRPQDRQFILSSKKLLLSDSGFYLCAWTPSGTSGGYEQYFGPGTRLTVT.

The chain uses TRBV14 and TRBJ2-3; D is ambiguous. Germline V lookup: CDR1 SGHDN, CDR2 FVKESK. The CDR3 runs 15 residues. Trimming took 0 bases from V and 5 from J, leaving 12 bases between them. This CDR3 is CASSQDYQRGDTQYF. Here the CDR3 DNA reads TGTGCCAGCAGCCAAGATTACCAGCGCGGAGATACGCAGTATTTT.

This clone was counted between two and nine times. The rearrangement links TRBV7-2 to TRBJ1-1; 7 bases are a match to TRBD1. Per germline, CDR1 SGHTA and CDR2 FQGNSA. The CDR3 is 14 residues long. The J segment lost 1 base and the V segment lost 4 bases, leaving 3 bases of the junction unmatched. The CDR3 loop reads CASSWDSSNTEAFF. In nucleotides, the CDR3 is TGTGCCAGCAGCTGGGACAGTTCGAACACTGAAGCTTTCTTT.